The TCR beta chain described here comes from a study of T cells in tuberculosis. Time point meaning: new active TB diagnosis, blood taken before or within 7 days of starting treatment. Method: immunoSEQ multiplex PCR; TCRdb's copy keeps in-frame clones and lacks some. The sample gives about 38,000 clones, approximately 94% of which show up once; roughly 4% is in the top ten. The trim removed 5 bases at V and 4 bases at J, leaving 7 bases unmatched. The CDR3 has 16 amino acids. CDR1 is LNHDA, CDR2 SQIVND, per germline (reference sequence). The source is an adult with tuberculosis. The chain joins TRBV19 to TRBJ2-3; TRBD2 matches at 12 bases. The input for sequencing was PBMCs, taken at tuberculosis diagnosis. The CDR3 reads CASSPTSGGWADTQYF. CDR3 DNA: TGTGCCAGTAGTCCCACTAGCGGGGGGTGGGCAGATACGCAGTATTTT. Supplemented by reference TRBV19 and TRBJ2-3, the full variable domain reads DGGITQSPKYLFRKEGQNVTLSCEQNLNHDAMYWYRQDPGQGLRLIYYSQIVNDFQKGDIAEGYSVSREKKESFPLTVTSAQKNPTAFYLCASSPTSGGWADTQYFGPGTRLTVL.